Listed below are T cell receptor beta chains from one sample, sequenced in a study of Graves' ophthalmopathy and Graves' hyperthyroidism. TCRdb independently ran MiXCR on the multiplex PCR reads; one entry per CDR3 protein. The table shows almost 750,000 distinct CDR3 sequences, with roughly 41% occurring only once. The sequencing input was peripheral blood. These receptors originate from an adult man with Graves' ophthalmopathy. CDR3s include the opening cysteine and the closing phenylalanine or tryptophan. D genes are given only for firm matches. Not every row has a clone size; where given, it reads once, few, many or a size class.

j_gene,v_gene,len,d_gene,abundance,CDR3nt,CDR3aa
TRBJ1-1,TRBV5-1,14,-,many,TGCGCCAGCAGCTTGGGGGGAGTACAAACTGAAGCTTTCTTT,CASSLGGVQTEAFF
TRBJ2-5,TRBV2,13,-,-,TGTGCCAGCAATCCGGGACACGAGGGGACCCAGTACTTC,CASNPGHEGTQYF
TRBJ1-2,TRBV29-1,14,-,-,TGCAGTGTTGGACTAGCGGATGATAACTATGGCTACACCTTC,CSVGLADDNYGYTF
TRBJ1-5,TRBV4-3,15,TRBD1,few,TGCGCCAGCAGCCAAAACAGGGGTGGCAATCAGCCCCAGCATTTT,CASSQNRGGNQPQHF
TRBJ1-1,TRBV29-1,15,TRBD1,few,TGCAGCGTTCAGCTATTGCAGGGGGCTTATCTCCCAGCTTTCTTT,CSVQLLQGAYLPAFF
TRBJ1-1,TRBV4-2,13,TRBD1,-,TGTGCCAGCCAAGACAGGGGGGACACTGAAGCTTTCTTT,CASQDRGDTEAFF
TRBJ2-7,TRBV10-3,15,-,-,TGTGCCAGCAGTGAAAGTCCTCAGGGACTCTACGAGCAGTACTTC,CASSESPQGLYEQYF
TRBJ2-2,TRBV29-1,14,-,-,TGCAGCGTTGAACCGGGAACACATACCGGGGAGCTGTTTTTT,CSVEPGTHTGELFF
TRBJ1-5,TRBV24-1,12,TRBD1,many,TGTGCCAGCAACAGGGGCACTCAGCCCCAGCATTTT,CASNRGTQPQHF
TRBJ2-6,TRBV7-9,16,-,-,TGTGCCAGCACCCAAGAGACAGGCACTGGGGCCAACGTCCTGACTTTC,CASTQETGTGANVLTF
TRBJ1-2,TRBV29-1,12,-,once,TGCAGCTTCGGCAGTTTGGGCTATGGCTACACCTTC,CSFGSLGYGYTF
TRBJ2-7,TRBV19,13,-,few,TGTGCCGTCTCCCCGGGATTATCCTACGAGCAGTACTTC,CAVSPGLSYEQYF
TRBJ1-1,TRBV11-2,15,-,-,TGTGCCAGCAGCTTATCGGGGACTACGAACACTGAAGCTTTCTTT,CASSLSGTTNTEAFF
TRBJ1-6,TRBV28,12,-,-,TGTGCCAGCAGTACAAGAAAGGTTTCCCTCCACTTT,CASSTRKVSLHF
TRBJ1-4,TRBV7-9,17,-,-,TGTGCCAGCAGCTTAGCTATCCCGCGGGCAACTAATGAAAAACTGTTTTTT,CASSLAIPRATNEKLFF
TRBJ1-2,TRBV6-6,14,TRBD1,-,TGTGCCAGCAGTCGACAGGGGGTAGGGTATGGCTACACCTTC,CASSRQGVGYGYTF
TRBJ1-5,TRBV24-1,15,-,few,TGTGCCAGCAGCCTAACGAGGACAGACAATCAGCCCCAGCATTTT,CASSLTRTDNQPQHF
TRBJ2-7,TRBV7-9,15,TRBD2,-,TGTGCCAGCAGCTTAGTCGGGACTAGGGGTTCGTCGCAGTACTTC,CASSLVGTRGSSQYF
TRBJ2-5,TRBV10-3,16,TRBD2,many,TGTGCCATCAGTGATCCTAGCGGGGGGGCCGAGGAGACCCAGTACTTC,CAISDPSGGAEETQYF
TRBJ1-5,TRBV24-1,12,TRBD1,many,TGTGCCAGCAGGACAGGGAATCAGCCCCAGCATTTT,CASRTGNQPQHF
TRBJ1-1,TRBV29-1,14,TRBD1,many,TGCAGCGTTGAACCGGACAGGGCGAACACTGAAGCTTTCTTT,CSVEPDRANTEAFF
TRBJ2-7,TRBV2,14,TRBD1,few,TGTGCCAGCAGCCGTCGACAGGGGACCCACGAGCAGTACTTC,CASSRRQGTHEQYF
TRBJ2-5,TRBV11-2,17,-,many,TGTGCCAGCAGCTTAAGTTGGGCGGGGTCGGTCCAAGAGACCCAGTACTTC,CASSLSWAGSVQETQYF
TRBJ1-1,TRBV5-6,14,-,-,TGTGCCAGCAGCCAATACCTGGGACCAAAAGAAGCTTTCTTT,CASSQYLGPKEAFF
TRBJ1-5,TRBV15,16,-,-,TGTGCCACCAGCAGAGATGGGACCGATAGCAATCAGCCCCAGCATTTT,CATSRDGTDSNQPQHF
TRBJ2-1,TRBV24-1,11,-,few,TGTGCCACCAGGGCAGGGAATGAGCAGTTCTTC,CATRAGNEQFF
TRBJ2-7,TRBV20-1,14,-,few,TGCAGTGCTAGTTGGAGGGTCAATCCGCACGAGCAGTACTTC,CSASWRVNPHEQYF
TRBJ1-2,TRBV20-1,14,TRBD1,many,TGCAGTGCTAGATCGGGACAGGGAAGATATGGCTACACCTTC,CSARSGQGRYGYTF
TRBJ1-2,TRBV11-2,18,-,-,TGTGCCAGCAGCGTCTCTGCTTCCCGCAGGACAACTAACTATGGCTACACCTTC,CASSVSASRRTTNYGYTF
TRBJ2-7,TRBV7-3,14,-,many,TGTGCCAGCAGCCCCCATGGGGGGACCGGCGAGCAGTACTTC,CASSPHGGTGEQYF
TRBJ1-6,TRBV9,15,-,few,TGTGCCAGCTCACCACCCACAGGGCAGAATTCACCCCTCCACTTT,CASSPPTGQNSPLHF
TRBJ2-2,TRBV25-1,15,-,few,TGTGCCAGCAGTACGAGACAGGGACTGACCGGGGAGCTGTTTTTT,CASSTRQGLTGELFF
TRBJ2-7,TRBV9,15,TRBD1,-,TGTGCCAGCAGCCAAGAGGCGGACAGGGGCGACGAGCAGTACTTC,CASSQEADRGDEQYF
TRBJ2-7,TRBV19,15,TRBD1,many,TGTGCCAGTAGGCCATCGACAGGGGACTTTGACGAGCAGTACTTC,CASRPSTGDFDEQYF
TRBJ2-5,TRBV29-1,14,-,-,TGCAGCGTTGAGGGCCCACCCATTCAAGAGACCCAGTACTTC,CSVEGPPIQETQYF
TRBJ1-2,TRBV24-1,10,-,many,TGTGCCACCCCTTTTTGGGGCTACACCTTC,CATPFWGYTF
TRBJ2-7,TRBV11-3,14,-,-,TGTGCCAGCAGCTTGGCAGGGTCCGTGGGCGAGCAGTACTTC,CASSLAGSVGEQYF
TRBJ2-5,TRBV5-4,13,-,few,TGTGCCAGCAGCTCCAGGGTAGAGGAGACCCAGTACTTC,CASSSRVEETQYF
TRBJ2-7,TRBV2,10,-,-,TGTGCCAGGGGGGGCCACGAGCAGTACTTC,CARGGHEQYF
TRBJ2-5,TRBV2,15,TRBD2,-,TGTGCCAGCAGTGAAGTGGGGGGGTACCAAGAGACCCAGTACTTC,CASSEVGGYQETQYF
TRBJ2-3,TRBV29-1,11,-,few,TGCAGCGGGTCTAGAGCAGATACGCAGTATTTT,CSGSRADTQYF
TRBJ2-5,TRBV7-9,12,TRBD1,-,TGTGCCAGCAGCTTAGGGACAGGGTCCCAGTACTTC,CASSLGTGSQYF
TRBJ1-5,TRBV24-1,16,-,-,TGTGCCACCAGTGACCCAGGGGCAGTGGGCAATCAGCCCCAGCATTTT,CATSDPGAVGNQPQHF
TRBJ2-5,TRBV7-7,15,-,-,TGTGCCAGCAGCTTAGAGGTCGGGAGCCAAGAGACCCAGTACTTC,CASSLEVGSQETQYF
TRBJ1-5,TRBV24-1,13,-,many,TGTGCCACCAGTGGTCAGGCAAATCAGCCCCAGCATTTT,CATSGQANQPQHF
TRBJ2-5,TRBV7-6,13,-,-,TGTGCCAGCAGCCCGGAGTGGGGGGAGACCCAGTACTTC,CASSPEWGETQYF
TRBJ1-1,TRBV2,13,TRBD1,many,TGTGCCAACCAGGGACAGGGGAACACTGAAGCTTTCTTT,CANQGQGNTEAFF
TRBJ1-6,TRBV7-9,14,-,few,TGTGCCAGCAGCTTTCCGCTTGGGAATTCACCCCTCCACTTT,CASSFPLGNSPLHF
TRBJ2-7,TRBV20-1,14,TRBD1,-,TGCAGTGCTTCAGGACAGGGGAGTTCCTACGGGCAGTACTTC,CSASGQGSSYGQYF
TRBJ1-2,TRBV7-2,12,-,-,TGTGCCAGCAGCCCCGGGGGCAATGGCTACACCTTC,CASSPGGNGYTF
TRBJ1-1,TRBV7-9,22,-,-,TGTGCCACCACGACCACTAATTACAGGGTATCTATTAGAATCCGGATGAACACTGAAGCTTTCTTT,CATTTTNYRVSIRIRMNTEAFF
TRBJ2-2,TRBV5-5,15,-,-,TGTGCCAGCAGCTTACCGACAGTCATCACCGGGGAGCTGTTTTTT,CASSLPTVITGELFF
TRBJ1-2,TRBV20-1,11,-,-,TGCAGTGCTAGAGGCAGGCCTGGCTACACCTTC,CSARGRPGYTF